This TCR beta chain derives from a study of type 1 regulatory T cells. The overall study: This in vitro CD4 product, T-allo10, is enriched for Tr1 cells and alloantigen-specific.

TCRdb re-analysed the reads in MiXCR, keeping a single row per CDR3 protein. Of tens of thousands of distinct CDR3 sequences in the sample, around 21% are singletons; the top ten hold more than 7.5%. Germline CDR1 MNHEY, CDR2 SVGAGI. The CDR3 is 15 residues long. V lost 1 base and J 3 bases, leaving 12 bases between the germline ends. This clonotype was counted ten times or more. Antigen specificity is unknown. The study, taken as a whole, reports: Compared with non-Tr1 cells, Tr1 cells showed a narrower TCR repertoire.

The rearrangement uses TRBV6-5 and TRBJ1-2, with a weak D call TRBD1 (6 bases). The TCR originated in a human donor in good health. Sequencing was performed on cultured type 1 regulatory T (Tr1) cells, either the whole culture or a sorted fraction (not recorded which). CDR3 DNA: TGTGCCAGCAGTTACTGGGGGGGGCAGGACTATGGCTACACCTTC. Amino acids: CASSYWGGQDYGYTF.